This paragraph reports one T cell receptor beta chain. The data were taken from a study of blood T cells in healthy people across ages. The CDR3 sequence is 14 residues long. Germline V lookup: CDR1 DFQATT, CDR2 SNEGSKA (reference sequence). The ends lost 6 bases at V and 2 bases at J; junction bases unmatched: 7. A second PCR, run for about 7 to 11 cycles, used a sample-barcoded 5' primer plus a J-beta primer mix. From the 5' RACE reads, TCRdb called clonotypes with MiXCR, one entry per CDR3 protein. The sample lists approximately 1.5 million distinct CDR3 sequences, roughly 30% occurring once. The source is a woman aged 25 to 39 in good health. Sample: blood. The gene calls are TRBV20-1 and TRBJ2-3, with 8 positions matching TRBD2. The CDR3 reads CSAPAGAPTDTQYF. Here the CDR3 DNA reads TGCAGTGCCCCAGCGGGGGCGCCCACAGATACGCAGTATTTT.